This T cell receptor beta chain was sequenced in a study of cytomegalovirus exposure and HLA in healthy donors. In the PCR, 60 Vbeta and 13 Jbeta primers were used. Sequencing was performed with immunoSEQ multiplex PCR; in TCRdb, only in-frame clones are kept and a portion is missing. Among a few hundred thousand clones listed, 70% to 85% were seen once. On this clone itself: What it recognizes is unknown.

V was trimmed by 5 bases and J by 6 bases, leaving 8 bases between them. The CDR3 runs to 13 residues. Looked up from germline, CDR1 is MNHEY and CDR2 is SMNVEV (reference sequence). Regarding the study as a whole: Cytomegalovirus-associated TCR beta chains were listed, numbering under 200.

The rearrangement uses TRBV27 and TRBJ2-6; no firm D call. Sample: PBMCs. This receptor was identified in a girl aged 2-10 years in good health and CMV-seronegative. CDR3 loop: CASSQTVANVLTF. The CDR3 DNA sequence: TGTGCCAGCAGTCAAACGGTGGCCAACGTCCTGACTTTC.